One and the same sample provided the 13 T cell receptor beta chains below, sequenced in a study of T cells in Graves' hyperthyroidism and ophthalmopathy. RNA transcripts gave rise to amplified TCR beta CDR3 regions. The TCR CDR3 was amplified in a first-round RT-PCR using the HTBI primer set. TCRdb called the multiplex PCR reads again in MiXCR, with one record for every CDR3 protein. This sample has 400,000 to 600,000 distinct CDR3 sequences, with 20% to 25% found just once. Material: blood. These receptors originate from a man aged 18-30 years with Graves' hyperthyroidism.

This clonotype was observed a few times. In nucleotides, the CDR3 is TGTGCCAGCAGCGTAGCGCCGGGACTAGCGGGGGCTGGGAACACCGGGGAGCTGTTTTTT. Its protein is CASSVAPGLAGAGNTGELFF. The chain is built from TRBV9 and TRBJ2-2; 14 bases are a match to TRBD2. Germline V gene lookup returns CDR1 SGDLS and CDR2 YYNGEE. J lost 1 base, V lost 0 bases, and 8 bases had no gene match. The CDR3 extends over 20 amino acids.

V gene TRBV28 combines with J gene TRBJ2-7, with 10 bases lining up with TRBD1. This CDR3 region has 16 residues. Germline values: CDR1 MDHEN, CDR2 SYDVKM. With V trimmed by 5 bases and J by 1 base, 8 bases remained unmatched. This chain's CDR3 is CASSTLPGQGSYEQYF. The CDR3, as DNA: TGTGCCAGCAGTACACTCCCGGGACAGGGGTCCTACGAGCAGTACTTC.

In this sample, this clonotype turned up many times. V and J are TRBV19 and TRBJ1-1, with D possibly being TRBD1 (6 bases). The CDR3 sequence is 14 residues long. The V and J ends lost 6 bases and 4 bases respectively, with 15 bases between them. Germline V gene sequence: CDR1 LNHDA, CDR2 SQIVND (reference sequence). Here the CDR3 reads CASRPRGSGTEAFF. Here the CDR3 DNA reads TGTGCCAGTAGGCCCAGGGGTTCTGGCACTGAAGCTTTCTTT.

There are many counts of this clonotype. CDR3 sequence: CSVGSGNTIYF. The CDR3 bases are TGCAGCGTTGGCTCTGGAAACACCATATATTTT. V gene TRBV29-1 combines with J gene TRBJ1-3, with D uncertain. Germline values: CDR1 SQVTM, CDR2 ANQGSEA. V lost 4 bases, J lost 0 bases, and 1 base lay in between. There are 11 residues in the CDR3.

At least ten counts were recorded for this clonotype. This chain uses TRBV24-1 with TRBJ2-7, with D perhaps TRBD1 (6 bases). In germline, CDR1 is KGHDR, CDR2 SFDVKD. The CDR3 loop spans 13 amino acids. V lost 1 base to trimming and J lost 3 bases, with 6 bases between them. This chain's CDR3 is CATSDLQGYEQYF. In DNA form, the CDR3 reads TGTGCCACCAGTGATTTACAGGGCTACGAGCAGTACTTC.

This clonotype showed up many times. The CDR3 DNA reads TGCAGTACAGGGGTTGGGAACGAGCAGTACTTC. This sequence encodes CSTGVGNEQYF. The gene calls are TRBV20-1 and TRBJ2-7; the match to TRBD1 covers 7 bases. V lost 8 bases and J lost 5; bases outside the gene matches: 6. This CDR3 spans 11 amino acids. In germline, CDR1 is DFQATT, CDR2 SNEGSKA (reference sequence).

In regard to this clonotype: One base away lies a much larger clone, so this may be a sequencing read error. The V call is TRBV6-1, the J call TRBJ2-5, with a weak D call TRBD1 (5 bases). This CDR3 comprises 17 residues. Germline CDR1 is MNHNS and CDR2 is SASEGT. The CDR3 DNA is TGTGCCAGCAGTGGAACCTTCTTAGGACAATTACAAGAGACCAAGTACTTC. It translates to CASSGTFLGQLQETKYF.

The rearrangement links TRBV4-1 to TRBJ1-1, with a possible D match to TRBD1 (5 bases). The CDR3 is 14 amino acids. The V end was cut by 6 bases, the J end by 1 base, with 12 bases between. The germline V gene encodes CDR1 MGHRA and CDR2 YSYEKL. The CDR3 spells CASRPQGRNTEAFF. DNA for the CDR3: TGCGCCAGCAGACCCCAGGGAAGGAACACTGAAGCTTTCTTT.

V gene TRBV20-1 combines with J gene TRBJ2-1, with D unresolved. The germline V and J ends were trimmed by 0 bases and 2 bases, with 2 bases remaining between them. This CDR3 region has 12 residues. Germline V CDR1 and CDR2: DFQATT, SNEGSKA (reference sequence). CDR3 in amino acids: CSAREAYNEQFF. The CDR3 bases are TGCAGTGCTAGAGAGGCCTACAATGAGCAGTTCTTC.

A word on this clonotype: A read error may be the cause here, since a much bigger clone is one base away. V and J are TRBV6-1 and TRBJ1-5; D is ambiguous. This CDR3 is built from 12 residues. Germline V gene sequence: CDR1 MNHNS, CDR2 SASEGT. Trimming removed 7 bases at V and 3 bases at J, with 7 bases between. CDR3 sequence reads: CASKRNNQPQHF. CDR3 DNA sequence: TGTGCCAGCAAAAGGAACAATCAGCCCCAGCATTTT.

This clonotype was counted ten times or more. The chain uses TRBV28 and TRBJ2-5; weak D call: TRBD1 (5 bases). Trimming pared 5 bases from V and 5 bases from J, leaving 18 bases between. The CDR3 extends over 15 amino acids. Germline V gene lookup returns CDR1 MDHEN and CDR2 SYDVKM. The CDR3 DNA sequence: TGTGCCAGCAGTCGTCAAGGGGCTTATACGGAGACCCAGTACTTC. Protein sequence: CASSRQGAYTETQYF.

The chain is built from TRBV6-1 and TRBJ1-2; a weak D match, TRBD1 (5 bases). CDR1 MNHNS and CDR2 SASEGT come from the germline V gene. The CDR3 spans 15 residues. V was clipped by 1 base and J by 0 bases, with 9 bases between them. CDR3 in DNA: TGTGCCAGCAGTGAAGGTGACAGCCCTAACTATGGCTACACCTTC. It codes for CASSEGDSPNYGYTF.

As concerns this clonotype: One end of the junction varies from germline; a read error may be responsible. The DNA of the CDR3 is TGTGCCAGCAGAGCCGGGGGAACTGAAGCTTGCTTT. Translation gives CASRAGGTEACF. The gene calls are TRBV28 and TRBJ1-1; tentatively, D is TRBD1 (5 bases). The CDR3 loop spans 12 amino acids. The V gene's germline CDR1 is MDHEN and CDR2 SYDVKM.